A single sample gave rise to the 8 T cell receptor beta chains below, sequenced in a study of blood T cell repertoires in COVID-19. Here immunoSEQ multiplex PCR was the method, and the copy in TCRdb shows in-frame clones only, minus some. The sample consists of 380,000 or so clones, less than 90% of them appearing once. The sample taken for sequencing was peripheral blood. These TCRs come from a woman in her fifties or sixties with COVID-19, enrolled during active disease.

The chain recombines TRBV11-2 with TRBJ1-6, with TRBD1 matching over 7 bases. Trimming at V came to 1 base and at J to 0 bases, leaving 6 bases not matched to a gene. The CDR3 has 18 residues. Germline V gene data show CDR1 as SGHAT and CDR2 as FQNNGV. CDR3 protein: CASSLVRGQSSYNSPLHF. CDR3 sequence (DNA): TGTGCCAGCAGCTTAGTTCGGGGACAGAGCTCCTATAATTCACCCCTCCACTTT.

This clone was seen once. The chain joins TRBV4-3 to TRBJ1-1; D uncertain. The CDR3 contains 14 residues. V lost 0 bases to trimming and J lost 3 bases, with 8 bases between them. Germline CDR1 LGHNA, CDR2 YSLEER. Written as DNA, the CDR3 is TGCGCCAGCAGCCAAGATTGGGGAGACACTGAAGCTTTCTTT. This sequence encodes CASSQDWGDTEAFF.

V is TRBV6-5 and J is TRBJ1-5; the D is unclear. From germline, CDR1 is MNHEY and CDR2 SVGAGI. V lost 4 bases and J lost 3, with 7 bases in between. The CDR3 covers 13 residues. This CDR3 reads CASSFNVNQPQHF. The CDR3, as DNA: TGTGCCAGCAGTTTCAATGTCAATCAGCCCCAGCATTTT.

This clone was observed a single time. This sequence joins TRBV6-5 and TRBJ2-3, with TRBD1 matching over 7 bases. The length of the CDR3 is 13 residues. The ends lost 7 bases at V and 6 bases at J; junction bases unmatched: 7. Germline assignment: CDR1 MNHEY and CDR2 SVGAGI. The CDR3 protein is CASKQQGSDTQYF. The CDR3 nucleotides read TGTGCCAGCAAACAACAGGGGTCGGATACGCAGTATTTT.

The genes are TRBV29-1 and TRBJ2-4; 9 nucleotides match TRBD2. V was clipped by 4 bases and J by 7 bases; unmatched bases: 2. Germline V gene data show CDR1 as SQVTM and CDR2 as ANQGSEA. This CDR3 region has 12 residues. In nucleotides, the CDR3 is TGCAGCGTTGTGCGGGGGGGTAACATTCAGTACTTC. Its translation is CSVVRGGNIQYF.

A single count supports this clone. V and J are TRBV6-6 and TRBJ1-4; possible D gene TRBD1, 6 bases. The CDR3 length is 14 residues. Germline V gene lookup returns CDR1 MNHNY and CDR2 SVGAGI (reference sequence). Trimming pared 0 bases from V and 12 bases from J, leaving 14 bases between. CDR3 DNA: TGTGCCAGCAGTTACTCTGAAAGTGCAGGGGAACTGTTTTTT. It specifies CASSYSESAGELFF.

V usage is TRBV2 and J usage is TRBJ2-7; the D is unclear. The CDR3 is 11 amino acids. V was clipped by 8 bases and J by 6 bases, with 11 bases between them. Germline lookup yields CDR1 SNHLY and CDR2 FYNNEI. The CDR3 DNA reads TGTGCCAGCCTGACTGCCGGCGAGCAGTACTTC. Its protein is CASLTAGEQYF.

This sequence joins TRBV30 and TRBJ1-1; possibly TRBD1 for D (6 bases). The CDR3 totals 13 residues. The germline V gene has CDR1 GTSNPN and CDR2 SVGIG (reference sequence). V dropped 8 bases and J dropped 0 bases, with 13 bases sitting between them. CDR3 coding DNA: TGTGCCAGCTACAGGGCTTTGAACACTGAAGCTTTCTTT. Translating it yields CASYRALNTEAFF.